This T cell receptor (beta chain) was captured by sequencing in a study of blood T cells in healthy people across ages. This clonotype was counted a few times. A second PCR of roughly 7 to 11 cycles used a sample-barcoded 5' primer and a J-beta primer mix. TCRdb analysed the 5' RACE reads with MiXCR anew, one entry per CDR3 protein. Among about 970,000 distinct CDR3 sequences listed, roughly 51% were seen once. CDR1 is ENHRY and CDR2 is SYGVKD in the germline V gene. CDR3 size: 14 residues. Trimming cost V 3 bases and J 4 bases, with 10 bases left between them. This TCR was recovered from a woman between 55 and 75 years old in good health. Sequenced sample: blood. The gene calls are TRBV10-3 and TRBJ1-5; perhaps TRBD1 as D (6 bases). The CDR3 bases are TGTGCCATCAGTGATCGAGGGGGAAATCAGCCCCAGCATTTT. It yields the protein CAISDRGGNQPQHF.